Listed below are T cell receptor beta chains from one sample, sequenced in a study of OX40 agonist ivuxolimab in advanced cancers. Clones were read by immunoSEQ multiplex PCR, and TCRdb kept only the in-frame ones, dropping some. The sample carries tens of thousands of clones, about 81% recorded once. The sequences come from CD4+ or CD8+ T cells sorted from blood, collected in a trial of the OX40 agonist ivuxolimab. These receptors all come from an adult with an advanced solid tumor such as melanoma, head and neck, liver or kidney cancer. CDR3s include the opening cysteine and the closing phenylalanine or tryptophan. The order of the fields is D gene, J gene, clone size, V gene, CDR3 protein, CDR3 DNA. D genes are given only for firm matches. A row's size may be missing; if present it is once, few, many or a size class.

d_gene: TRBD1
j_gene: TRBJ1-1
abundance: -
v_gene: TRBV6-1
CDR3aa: CASRRQGAKNTEAFF
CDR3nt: TGTGCCAGCAGACGACAGGGGGCTAAGAACACTGAAGCTTTCTTT

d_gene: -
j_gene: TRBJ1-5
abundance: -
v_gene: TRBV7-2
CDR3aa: CASSLEPGLNQPQHF
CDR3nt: TGTGCCAGCAGCTTAGAACCAGGGCTTAATCAGCCCCAGCATTTT

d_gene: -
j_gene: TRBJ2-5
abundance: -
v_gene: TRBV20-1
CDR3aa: CSASHQETQYF
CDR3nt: TGCAGTGCTAGCCACCAAGAGACCCAGTACTTC

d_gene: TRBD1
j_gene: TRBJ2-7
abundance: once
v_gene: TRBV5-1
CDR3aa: CASRGGTGPYEQYF
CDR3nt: TGCGCCAGCCGTGGAGGGACAGGCCCTTACGAGCAGTACTTC

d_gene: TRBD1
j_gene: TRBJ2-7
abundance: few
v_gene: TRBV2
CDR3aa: CASSARPGTGEQYF
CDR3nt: TGTGCCAGCAGTGCCCGTCCAGGGACAGGCGAGCAGTACTTC

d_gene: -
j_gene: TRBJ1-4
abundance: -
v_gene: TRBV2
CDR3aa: CASRVGQTNEKLFF
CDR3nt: TGTGCCAGCAGAGTAGGCCAGACTAATGAAAAACTGTTTTTT

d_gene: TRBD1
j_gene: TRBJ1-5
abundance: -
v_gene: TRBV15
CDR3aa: CATSRGVGQGDDQPQHF
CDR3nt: TGTGCCACCAGCAGAGGAGTGGGACAGGGGGACGATCAGCCCCAGCATTTT

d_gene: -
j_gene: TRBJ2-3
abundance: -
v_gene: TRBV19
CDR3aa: CASSTRGSGTDTQYF
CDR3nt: TGTGCCAGTAGTACCCGGGGCTCGGGCACAGATACGCAGTATTTT

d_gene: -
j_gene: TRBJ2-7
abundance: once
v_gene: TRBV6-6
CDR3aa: CASSYSPRSSYEQYF
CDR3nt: TGTGCCAGCAGTTACTCCCCTCGGAGCTCCTACGAGCAGTACTTC

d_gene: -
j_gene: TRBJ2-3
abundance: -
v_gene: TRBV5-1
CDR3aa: CASSFPLSTDTQYF
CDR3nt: TGCGCCAGCAGCTTCCCCCTTAGCACAGATACGCAGTATTTT

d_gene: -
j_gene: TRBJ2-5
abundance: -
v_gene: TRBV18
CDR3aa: CASSPRGGVRETQYF
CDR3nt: TGTGCCAGCTCACCCCGAGGGGGGGTCCGAGAGACCCAGTACTTC

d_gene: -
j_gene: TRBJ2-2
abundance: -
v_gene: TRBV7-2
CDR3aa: CASSLRRQGNTGELFF
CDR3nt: TGTGCCAGCAGCTTAAGACGGCAGGGGAACACCGGGGAGCTGTTTTTT

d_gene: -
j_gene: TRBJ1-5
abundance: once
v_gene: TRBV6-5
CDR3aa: CASSYGGKQPQHF
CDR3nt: TGTGCCAGCAGTTACGGTGGAAAGCAGCCCCAGCATTTT

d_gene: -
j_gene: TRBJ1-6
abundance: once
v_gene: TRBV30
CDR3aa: CAWSLRSYNSPLHF
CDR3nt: TGTGCCTGGAGTCTCAGGTCCTATAATTCACCCCTCCACTTT

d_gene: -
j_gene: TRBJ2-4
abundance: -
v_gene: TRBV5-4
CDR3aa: CASSLFGAKNIQYF
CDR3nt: TGTGCCAGCAGCTTGTTTGGAGCCAAAAACATTCAGTACTTC

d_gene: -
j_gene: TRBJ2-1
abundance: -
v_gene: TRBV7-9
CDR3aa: CASSSGFEQFF
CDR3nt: TGTGCCAGCAGCTCCGGATTTGAGCAGTTCTTC

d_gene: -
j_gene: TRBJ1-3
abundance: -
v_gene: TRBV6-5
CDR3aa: CASSYRSNGGTIYF
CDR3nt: TGTGCCAGCAGTTACAGGAGTAATGGTGGCACCATATATTTT

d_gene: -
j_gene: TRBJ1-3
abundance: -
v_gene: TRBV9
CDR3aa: CASSPGSSGNTIYF
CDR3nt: TGTGCCAGCAGCCCAGGGAGTAGCGGAAACACCATATATTTT

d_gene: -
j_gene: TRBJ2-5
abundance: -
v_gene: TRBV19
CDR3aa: CASSIGRTQYF
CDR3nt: TGTGCCAGTAGTATTGGGAGGACTCAGTACTTC

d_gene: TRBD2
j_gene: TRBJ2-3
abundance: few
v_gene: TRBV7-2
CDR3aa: CASSFQAGSTDTQYF
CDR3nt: TGTGCCAGCAGCTTCCAAGCGGGGAGCACAGATACGCAGTATTTT

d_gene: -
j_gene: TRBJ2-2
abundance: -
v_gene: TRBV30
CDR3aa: CAWRRISNTGELFF
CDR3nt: TGTGCCTGGAGGCGGATATCGAACACCGGGGAGCTGTTTTTT

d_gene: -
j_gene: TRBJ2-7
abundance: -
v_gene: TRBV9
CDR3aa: CASSPGDLHIEQYF
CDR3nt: TGTGCCAGCAGCCCCGGGGACCTTCACATAGAGCAGTACTTC

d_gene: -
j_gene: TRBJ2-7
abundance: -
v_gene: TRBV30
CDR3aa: CAWIGLPQRFPGLADSEQYF
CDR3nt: TGTGCCTGGATCGGGCTACCCCAGAGGTTCCCGGGCCTAGCCGATTCCGAGCAGTACTTC